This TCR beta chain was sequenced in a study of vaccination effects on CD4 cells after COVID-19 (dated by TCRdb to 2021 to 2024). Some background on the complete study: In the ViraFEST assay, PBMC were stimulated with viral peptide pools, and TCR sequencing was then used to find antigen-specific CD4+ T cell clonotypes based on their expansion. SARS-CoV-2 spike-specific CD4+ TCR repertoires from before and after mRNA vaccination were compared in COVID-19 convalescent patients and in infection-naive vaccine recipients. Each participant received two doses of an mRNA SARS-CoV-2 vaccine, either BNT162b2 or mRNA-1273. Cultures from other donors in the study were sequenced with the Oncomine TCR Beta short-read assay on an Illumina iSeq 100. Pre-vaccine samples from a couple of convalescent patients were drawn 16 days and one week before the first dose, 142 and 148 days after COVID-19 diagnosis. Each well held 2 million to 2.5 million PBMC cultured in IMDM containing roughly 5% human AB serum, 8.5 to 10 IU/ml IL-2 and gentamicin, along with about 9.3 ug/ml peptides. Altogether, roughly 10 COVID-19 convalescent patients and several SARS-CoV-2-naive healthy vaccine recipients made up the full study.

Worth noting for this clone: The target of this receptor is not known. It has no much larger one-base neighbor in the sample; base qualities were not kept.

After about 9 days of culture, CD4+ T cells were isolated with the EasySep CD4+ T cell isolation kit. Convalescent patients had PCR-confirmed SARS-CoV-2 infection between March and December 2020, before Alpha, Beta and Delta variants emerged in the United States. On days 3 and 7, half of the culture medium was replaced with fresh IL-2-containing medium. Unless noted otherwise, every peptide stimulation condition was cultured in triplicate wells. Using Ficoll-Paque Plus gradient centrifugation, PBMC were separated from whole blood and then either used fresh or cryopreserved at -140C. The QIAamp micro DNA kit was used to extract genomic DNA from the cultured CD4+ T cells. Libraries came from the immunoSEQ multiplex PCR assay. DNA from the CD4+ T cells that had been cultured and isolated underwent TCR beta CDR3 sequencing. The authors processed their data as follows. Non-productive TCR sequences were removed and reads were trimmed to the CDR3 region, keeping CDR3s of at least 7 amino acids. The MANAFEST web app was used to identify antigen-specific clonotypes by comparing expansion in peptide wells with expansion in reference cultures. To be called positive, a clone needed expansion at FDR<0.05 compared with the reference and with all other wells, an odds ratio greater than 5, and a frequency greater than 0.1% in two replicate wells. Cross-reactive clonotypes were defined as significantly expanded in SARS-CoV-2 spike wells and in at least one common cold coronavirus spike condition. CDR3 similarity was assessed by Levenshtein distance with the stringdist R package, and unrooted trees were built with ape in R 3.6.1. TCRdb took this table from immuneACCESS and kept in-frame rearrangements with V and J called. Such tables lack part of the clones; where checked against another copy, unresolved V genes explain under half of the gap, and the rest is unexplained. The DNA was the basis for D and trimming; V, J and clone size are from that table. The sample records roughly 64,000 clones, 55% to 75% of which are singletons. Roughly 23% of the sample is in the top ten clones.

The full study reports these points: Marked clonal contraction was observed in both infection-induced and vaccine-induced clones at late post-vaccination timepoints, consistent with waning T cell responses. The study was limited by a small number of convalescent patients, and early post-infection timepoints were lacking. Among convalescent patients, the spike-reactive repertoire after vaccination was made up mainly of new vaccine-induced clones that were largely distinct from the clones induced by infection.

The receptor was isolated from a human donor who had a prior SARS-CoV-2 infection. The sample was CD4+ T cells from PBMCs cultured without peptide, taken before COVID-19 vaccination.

The bases read TGTGCCAGCAGCTTGGCCCCTAGCGGGGGGCGGGAGACCCAGTACTTC. Translated, it reads CASSLAPSGGRETQYF. The chain joins TRBV5-4 to TRBJ2-5; 11 bases in between match TRBD2. V is pruned by 0 bases and J by 5 bases, leaving 6 bases of the junction without a gene match. The CDR3 runs 16 amino acids, cysteine and phenylalanine included. The CDR3 DNA has 48 bases and is translated from base 1. CDR1 SGHNT and CDR2 YYREEE are derived from the germline V gene (reference sequence).